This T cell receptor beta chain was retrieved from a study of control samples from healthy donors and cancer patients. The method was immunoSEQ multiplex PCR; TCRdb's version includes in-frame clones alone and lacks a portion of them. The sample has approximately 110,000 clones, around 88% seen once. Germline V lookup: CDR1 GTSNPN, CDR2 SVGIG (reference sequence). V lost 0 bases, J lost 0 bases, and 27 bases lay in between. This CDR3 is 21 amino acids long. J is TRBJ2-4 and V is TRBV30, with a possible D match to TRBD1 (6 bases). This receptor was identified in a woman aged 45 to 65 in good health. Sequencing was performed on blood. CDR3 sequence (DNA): TGTGCCTGGAGTGTACAAATCCCCTCGACAGGTCTGACCCTAGCCAAAAACATTCAGTACTTC. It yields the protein CAWSVQIPSTGLTLAKNIQYF.